The rows below give T cell receptor beta chains drawn from one sample of a study of human T cells and chemical hapten exposure. Each CDR3 protein gets one entry after TCRdb re-called the RACE reads with MiXCR. The data hold under 60,000 distinct CDR3 sequences, with approximately 10% observed a single time. The starting material was whole blood, obtained in connection with sensitization to the hapten diphenylcyclopropenone (DPC). The receptors stem from a woman aged 40-49 years with alopecia areata. Some clones in this sample may be carry-over from other donors' samples. Both conserved end residues are part of each CDR3. A D gene is named only where the DNA matches it firmly. Size is stated for part of the rows, as once, few or many counts, or as a class when the clone is expanded.

v_gene: TRBV7-2
j_gene: TRBJ2-3
abundance: few
d_gene: TRBD2
CDR3aa: CASSWTSPPDTQYF
CDR3nt: TGTGCCAGCAGCTGGACTAGTCCGCCTGATACGCAGTATTTT

v_gene: TRBV9
j_gene: TRBJ2-1
abundance: few
d_gene: TRBD2
CDR3aa: CASSVSASGNEQFF
CDR3nt: TGTGCCAGCAGCGTAAGTGCTAGCGGCAATGAGCAGTTCTTC

v_gene: TRBV10-2
j_gene: TRBJ2-1
abundance: many
d_gene: -
CDR3aa: CASSELLAGDKEQFF
CDR3nt: TGCGCCAGCAGTGAGTTACTGGCAGGGGATAAGGAGCAGTTCTTC

v_gene: TRBV7-2
j_gene: TRBJ1-1
abundance: -
d_gene: TRBD1
CDR3aa: CASSLQQGAGTEAFF
CDR3nt: TGTGCCAGCAGCCTACAACAGGGGGCAGGCACTGAAGCTTTCTTT

v_gene: TRBV7-8
j_gene: TRBJ2-1
abundance: -
d_gene: -
CDR3aa: CASSPGQFEQFF
CDR3nt: TGTGCCAGCAGCCCCGGACAGTTTGAGCAGTTCTTC

v_gene: TRBV6-5
j_gene: TRBJ2-3
abundance: few
d_gene: TRBD2
CDR3aa: CASSYSGRGAGPDTQYF
CDR3nt: TGTGCCAGCAGTTACTCTGGGCGGGGGGCCGGCCCAGATACGCAGTATTTT

v_gene: TRBV5-1
j_gene: TRBJ1-4
abundance: few
d_gene: -
CDR3aa: CASSLQGVGEKLFF
CDR3nt: TGCGCCAGCAGCTTGCAGGGAGTGGGGGAAAAACTGTTTTTT

v_gene: TRBV28
j_gene: TRBJ2-1
abundance: -
d_gene: -
CDR3aa: CASNGWGEQFF
CDR3nt: TGTGCCAGCAATGGGTGGGGGGAGCAGTTCTTC

v_gene: TRBV5-4
j_gene: TRBJ2-3
abundance: -
d_gene: -
CDR3aa: CASSSNRGRTDTQYF
CDR3nt: TGTGCCAGCAGCTCCAACCGGGGCCGCACAGATACGCAGTATTTT

v_gene: TRBV18
j_gene: TRBJ1-5
abundance: many
d_gene: -
CDR3aa: CASSVQGASQPQHF
CDR3nt: TGTGCCAGCTCGGTTCAAGGGGCGAGTCAGCCCCAGCATTTT

v_gene: TRBV27
j_gene: TRBJ1-4
abundance: -
d_gene: -
CDR3aa: CASSSRDFNEKLFF
CDR3nt: TGTGCCAGCAGTTCCAGGGATTTTAATGAAAAACTGTTTTTT

v_gene: TRBV10-1
j_gene: TRBJ2-7
abundance: many
d_gene: TRBD2
CDR3aa: CASSEHGTSCTEQYF
CDR3nt: TGCGCCAGCAGTGAGCATGGGACTAGCTGCACCGAGCAGTACTTC

v_gene: TRBV28
j_gene: TRBJ1-4
abundance: many
d_gene: -
CDR3aa: CASTTGEKLFF
CDR3nt: TGTGCCAGCACAACAGGGGAAAAACTGTTTTTT

v_gene: TRBV7-9
j_gene: TRBJ2-6
abundance: -
d_gene: TRBD1
CDR3aa: CASSQGQGAYGANVLTF
CDR3nt: TGTGCCAGCAGCCAGGGACAGGGGGCATATGGGGCCAACGTCCTGACTTTC

v_gene: TRBV5-1
j_gene: TRBJ2-7
abundance: -
d_gene: TRBD2
CDR3aa: CASGYGGAETYEQYF
CDR3nt: TGCGCCAGCGGATACGGGGGGGCAGAGACCTACGAGCAGTACTTC

v_gene: TRBV14
j_gene: TRBJ2-7
abundance: few
d_gene: -
CDR3aa: CASSGSYEQYF
CDR3nt: TGTGCCAGCAGCGGCAGCTACGAGCAGTACTTC

v_gene: TRBV4-1
j_gene: TRBJ2-1
abundance: many
d_gene: TRBD2
CDR3aa: CASSSHASGRYNEQFF
CDR3nt: TGCGCCAGCAGCTCACATGCAAGCGGGAGGTACAATGAGCAGTTCTTC

v_gene: TRBV20-1
j_gene: TRBJ2-1
abundance: many
d_gene: TRBD2
CDR3aa: CSAGRQGLASEQFF
CDR3nt: TGCAGTGCGGGGAGGCAGGGACTAGCGAGTGAGCAGTTCTTC

v_gene: TRBV18
j_gene: TRBJ2-7
abundance: -
d_gene: -
CDR3aa: CASSLGRQNQQYF
CDR3nt: TGTGCCAGCTCACTAGGGCGGCAAAATCAGCAGTACTTC

v_gene: TRBV28
j_gene: TRBJ2-7
abundance: -
d_gene: -
CDR3aa: CASSSLGGDEQYF
CDR3nt: TGTGCCAGCAGTTCCCTTGGAGGGGACGAGCAGTACTTC

v_gene: TRBV10-2
j_gene: TRBJ1-5
abundance: -
d_gene: -
CDR3aa: CASSESLGGRYSNQPQHF
CDR3nt: TGCGCCAGCAGTGAGTCCCTCGGGGGACGATATAGCAATCAGCCCCAGCATTTT

v_gene: TRBV10-3
j_gene: TRBJ1-3
abundance: -
d_gene: -
CDR3aa: CAISESGRGSSGNTIYF
CDR3nt: TGTGCCATCAGTGAGTCAGGCCGGGGAAGCTCTGGAAACACCATATATTTT

v_gene: TRBV28
j_gene: TRBJ1-1
abundance: -
d_gene: -
CDR3aa: CASSLTPTEAFF
CDR3nt: TGTGCCAGCAGTTTAACCCCCACTGAAGCTTTCTTT

v_gene: TRBV2
j_gene: TRBJ2-3
abundance: -
d_gene: -
CDR3aa: CASSALPDTQYF
CDR3nt: TGTGCCAGCAGTGCTCTTCCAGATACGCAGTATTTT

v_gene: TRBV29-1
j_gene: TRBJ1-1
abundance: -
d_gene: -
CDR3aa: CSVLGSYTEAFF
CDR3nt: TGCAGCGTTTTGGGGTCTTACACTGAAGCTTTCTTT

v_gene: TRBV7-2
j_gene: TRBJ1-2
abundance: many
d_gene: -
CDR3aa: CASSPHMGGRVWYGYTF
CDR3nt: TGTGCCAGCAGCCCCCATATGGGCGGCAGGGTATGGTATGGCTACACCTTC

v_gene: TRBV18
j_gene: TRBJ1-5
abundance: -
d_gene: -
CDR3aa: CASSPAEDQPQHF
CDR3nt: TGTGCCAGCTCACCAGCGGAAGATCAGCCCCAGCATTTT

v_gene: TRBV28
j_gene: TRBJ2-1
abundance: -
d_gene: TRBD2
CDR3aa: CASSSTSGNYNEQFF
CDR3nt: TGTGCCAGCAGTTCGACTAGCGGAAATTACAATGAGCAGTTCTTC

v_gene: TRBV20-1
j_gene: TRBJ1-2
abundance: -
d_gene: -
CDR3aa: CSAKDRGPYGYTF
CDR3nt: TGCAGTGCGAAGGACCGAGGTCCCTATGGCTACACCTTC

v_gene: TRBV28
j_gene: TRBJ2-1
abundance: few
d_gene: TRBD1
CDR3aa: CASSLDYRGEQFF
CDR3nt: TGTGCCAGCAGTTTAGATTACAGGGGTGAGCAGTTCTTC

v_gene: TRBV30
j_gene: TRBJ2-7
abundance: many
d_gene: -
CDR3aa: CAWEGGGLSEQYF
CDR3nt: TGTGCCTGGGAGGGGGGAGGACTGAGCGAGCAGTACTTC

v_gene: TRBV18
j_gene: TRBJ2-3
abundance: -
d_gene: TRBD1
CDR3aa: CASSPRTGDNTQYF
CDR3nt: TGTGCCAGCTCACCGCGCACAGGGGATAATACGCAGTATTTT

v_gene: TRBV28
j_gene: TRBJ1-1
abundance: -
d_gene: -
CDR3aa: CASSSPGRLNTEAFF
CDR3nt: TGTGCCAGCAGCTCCCCGGGCAGGTTGAACACTGAAGCTTTCTTT

v_gene: TRBV28
j_gene: TRBJ2-1
abundance: few
d_gene: -
CDR3aa: CASSSARDEQFF
CDR3nt: TGTGCCAGCAGTTCAGCCAGGGATGAGCAGTTCTTC

v_gene: TRBV19
j_gene: TRBJ1-2
abundance: -
d_gene: -
CDR3aa: CATSPLAAPGYGYTF
CDR3nt: TGTGCCACCTCCCCTCTTGCCGCCCCAGGGTATGGCTACACCTTC

v_gene: TRBV4-3
j_gene: TRBJ2-7
abundance: many
d_gene: -
CDR3aa: CASSQEGRSYEQYF
CDR3nt: TGCGCCAGCAGCCAAGAGGGGCGTTCCTACGAGCAGTACTTC

v_gene: TRBV12-3/TRBV12-4
j_gene: TRBJ2-5
abundance: few
d_gene: -
CDR3aa: CASSSTERGQETQYF
CDR3nt: TGTGCCAGCAGTTCCACGGAGAGGGGGCAAGAGACCCAGTACTTC

v_gene: TRBV12-3/TRBV12-4
j_gene: TRBJ2-2
abundance: -
d_gene: -
CDR3aa: CASRRDRTGELFF
CDR3nt: TGTGCCAGCAGACGTGACCGCACCGGGGAGCTGTTTTTT

v_gene: TRBV7-8
j_gene: TRBJ2-1
abundance: many
d_gene: TRBD2
CDR3aa: CASSFLAGGPVAYNEQFF
CDR3nt: TGTGCCAGCAGCTTCCTAGCGGGAGGGCCTGTGGCCTACAATGAGCAGTTCTTC

v_gene: TRBV29-1
j_gene: TRBJ1-2
abundance: few
d_gene: -
CDR3aa: CSVEDWEGNYGYTF
CDR3nt: TGCAGCGTTGAGGATTGGGAGGGAAACTATGGCTACACCTTC